The sequence of this TCR beta chain was determined in a study of OX40 agonist ivuxolimab in advanced cancers. Study summary: Mean age approximately 55 years, range about 23 to 80; about 85% male.

Study-level results: Partial responders receiving 0.1-3.0 mg/kg showed among the lowest clonal expansion. On average, CD8+ T cells showed a greater number of expanded clones than CD4+. A proportion of nonresponders additionally exhibited low normalized T-cell clonal expansion.

Sequenced by immunoSEQ multiplex PCR; TCRdb stores in-frame clones only, minus some. The sample lists about 66,000 clones; about nine tenths were seen once. Comments on this clone: The target antigen is unknown.

The length of the CDR3 is 14 residues. Germline assignment: CDR1 KGHSH and CDR2 LQKENI. Trimming cost V 2 bases and J 4 bases, with 8 bases left between them. The receptor was derived from an adult with an advanced solid tumor such as melanoma, head and neck, liver or kidney cancer. This chain joins TRBV18 and TRBJ1-4, with D hard to call. This material consisted of CD4+ or CD8+ T cells sorted from blood, taken in a trial of the OX40 agonist ivuxolimab. CDR3 bases: TGTGCCAGCTCACCAATGGGGTTTAATGAAAAACTGTTTTTT. It yields the protein CASSPMGFNEKLFF.